The T cell receptor beta chain under discussion was sequenced for a study of PD-L1 blockade in urothelial cancer. Study overall: The patients had undergone anywhere from 0 to 3 prior chemotherapy regimens.

Findings and caveats of the study: Patients with below-median pretreatment blood clonality survived longer.

Concerning this clone itself: The target antigen is unknown. The junction shows a germline mismatch at one end, possibly a read error.

The CDR3 contains 12 residues. Germline V CDR1 and CDR2: MGHDK, SYGVNS. Indicated time point: pretreatment peripheral blood. The method was immunoSEQ multiplex PCR; TCRdb's version includes in-frame clones alone and lacks a portion of them. The data contain some 71,000 clones, around 85% of them singletons. Sample: PBMCs, taken around atezolizumab (anti-PD-L1) treatment. The chain carries TRBV25-1 and TRBJ1-1; D gene ambiguous. This clonotype originated in a man between 40 and 49 years old with urothelial cancer. CDR3 bases: TGTGTCAGCAGTGTAGGGAGGACTGAAGCTTTCTTT. Its protein is CVSSVGRTEAFF.